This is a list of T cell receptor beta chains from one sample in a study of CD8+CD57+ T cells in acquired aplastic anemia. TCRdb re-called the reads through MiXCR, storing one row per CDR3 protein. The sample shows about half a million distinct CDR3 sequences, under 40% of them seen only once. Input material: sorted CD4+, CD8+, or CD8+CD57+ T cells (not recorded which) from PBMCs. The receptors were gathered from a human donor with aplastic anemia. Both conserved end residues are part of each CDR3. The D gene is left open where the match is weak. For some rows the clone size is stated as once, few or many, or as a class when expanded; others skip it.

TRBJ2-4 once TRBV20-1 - CSARAAGGAKNIQYF TGCAGTGCTAGAGCTGCGGGTGGCGCCAAAAACATTCAGTACTTC
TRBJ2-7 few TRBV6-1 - CASSEALTGLSREQYF TGTGCCAGCAGTGAAGCGCTGACAGGCCTTTCGCGTGAGCAGTACTTC
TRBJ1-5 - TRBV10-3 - CAISARDRDPRFCQPQHF TGTGCCATCAGTGCCAGAGACCGGGACCCCCGTTTTTGTCAGCCCCAGCATTTT
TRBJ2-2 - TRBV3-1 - CASSPLDRYTGELFF TGTGCCAGCAGCCCGCTGGACAGATACACCGGGGAGCTGTTTTTT
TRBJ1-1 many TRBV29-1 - CSVGQPLNTEAFF TGCAGCGTTGGGCAGCCTCTGAACACTGAAGCTTTCTTT
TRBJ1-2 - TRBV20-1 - CSARGNRDRLYGYTF TGCAGTGCTAGAGGTAACCGGGACCGCCTCTATGGCTACACCTTC
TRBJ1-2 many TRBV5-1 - CASSLLAGGNYGYTF TGCGCCAGCAGCTTGTTAGCCGGAGGGAACTATGGCTACACCTTC
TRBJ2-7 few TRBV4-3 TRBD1 CASSQDVARDSTYEQYF TGCGCCAGCAGCCAGGACGTTGCCCGGGACAGCACCTACGAGCAGTACTTC
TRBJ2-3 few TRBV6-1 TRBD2 CASNAGTSGLDTQYF TGTGCCAGCAACGCTGGGACTAGCGGGCTTGATACGCAGTATTTT
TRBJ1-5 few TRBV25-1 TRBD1 CASSSDRDSNQPQHF TGTGCCAGCAGTAGTGACAGGGATAGCAATCAGCCCCAGCATTTT
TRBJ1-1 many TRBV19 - CASSPSPSLQGTEAFF TGTGCCAGTAGTCCCTCACCTAGTCTTCAGGGCACTGAAGCTTTCTTT